This T cell receptor (beta chain) was identified in a study of blood T cell repertoires in COVID-19. Profiled with immunoSEQ multiplex PCR; TCRdb holds only in-frame clones, not every one. The sample lists tens of thousands of clones, about 80% occurring once. This clone was observed a few times. CDR3 length: 15 residues. The rearrangement joins TRBV21-1 to TRBJ1-4. TRBV21-1 has pseudogene status. The clonotype originates from a man in his 60s with acute or convalescent COVID-19. The sample comprised peripheral blood. CDR3 loop: CASSKWEGVNEKLFF. CDR3 nucleotides: TGTGCCAGCAGCAAATGGGAGGGGGTCAACGAAAAACTGTTTTTT.